The 26 T cell receptor beta chains below all came from one sample that was sequenced in a study of T cell repertoires in aging, cancer and after chemotherapy. TCR beta rearrangements were amplified from peripheral blood genomic DNA. Rearranged V-D-J TRB sequences were amplified with a mixed TRB-A/B primer pool. Each CDR3 protein is one row after TCRdb ran MiXCR on the multiplex PCR reads. Seen here are some 1,200 distinct CDR3 sequences, about a quarter observed once, and the top ten hold almost 80%. Sequencing was done on a sample of blood. These receptors were taken from a human donor with a blood cancer.

The chain carries TRBV24-1 and TRBJ2-4; no clear D gene. V was cut by 4 bases and J by 3 bases, with 12 bases left in between. The CDR3 loop spans 15 amino acids. In germline, CDR1 is KGHDR, CDR2 SFDVKD. CDR3 bases: TGTGCCACCAGTGAGTCCCAACCAGGCAAAAACATTCAGTACTTC. This sequence encodes CATSESQPGKNIQYF.

The chain combines TRBV12-3 or TRBV12-4 with TRBJ1-5, with 11 positions matching TRBD1. The CDR3 runs 17 residues. Losses at the gene ends were 6 bases for V and 0 bases for J; bases not matched to a gene: 7. This CDR3 is CASSPGGTGGSNQPQHF. CDR3 in DNA: TGTGCCAGCAGCCCCGGGGGGACAGGGGGTAGCAATCAGCCCCAGCATTTT.

The chain recombines TRBV10-3 with TRBJ1-2; no definite D call. The CDR3 consists of 11 residues. CDR1 and CDR2 (germline): ENHRY, SYGVKD. The ends were cut back, 2 bases at V and 8 bases at J, with 6 bases in the middle. The CDR3 DNA sequence: TGTGCCATCAGTGAGAAAGGGGGCTACACCTTC. Translated, it gives CAISEKGGYTF.

A few counts support this clonotype. The rearrangement joins TRBV11-3 to TRBJ2-5; no clear D gene. CDR3 size: 13 residues. Between the trimmed V and J ends, which lost 3 bases and 9 bases, there was a span of 14 bases. Germline CDR1 SGHNT, CDR2 YENEEA. Written as DNA, the CDR3 is TGTGCCAGCAGCTTGTTGCTAGAGAAGCCCCAGTACTTC. Translation: CASSLLLEKPQYF.

The gene calls are TRBV20-1 and TRBJ2-4, with 8 positions matching TRBD2. V shed 7 bases and J 2 bases; nucleotides not matched to a gene: 7. The germline V gene encodes CDR1 DFQATT and CDR2 SNEGSKA (reference sequence). The CDR3 contains 14 residues. The CDR3 nucleotides are TGCAGTGTAGCGGGAAGGGTGACCAAAAACATTCAGTACTTC. This translates into CSVAGRVTKNIQYF.

This clonotype turned up a few times. A read error may explain this, as a much larger clone is one base away. This chain connects TRBV30 to TRBJ2-1; 10 nucleotides match TRBD2. The CDR3 sequence is 15 residues long. In germline, CDR1 is GTSNPN, CDR2 SVGIG (reference sequence). The CDR3 DNA follows: TGTGCCTGGACCCTAGGACTAGCGGATTACAATGGGCAGTTCTTC. It yields the protein CAWTLGLADYNGQFF.

This clonotype is classed as medium-sized. The chain employs TRBV5-4 and TRBJ1-3; D is unresolved. The V end was cut by 4 bases, the J end by 0 bases, with 8 bases between. Looked up from germline, CDR1 is SGHNT and CDR2 is YYREEE (reference sequence). There are 14 residues in the CDR3. In DNA form, the CDR3 reads TGTGCCAGCAGCCAACCAGGCTCTGGAAACACCATATATTTT. It encodes CASSQPGSGNTIYF.

The chain joins TRBV7-2 to TRBJ2-3, with TRBD2 matching over 9 bases. With V trimmed by 3 bases and J by 5 bases, 6 bases remained unmatched. There are 15 residues in the CDR3. The germline gives CDR1 SGHTA, CDR2 FQGNSA. For the CDR3, the DNA is TGTGCCAGCAGCTTTGTTCCTAGCGGGATAGATACGCAGTATTTT. Its protein is CASSFVPSGIDTQYF.

This clonotype occurred a few times. The rearrangement joins TRBV6-5 to TRBJ1-2; TRBD1 matches 7 bases. J gave up 8 bases and V 6 bases, and 9 bases lay outside the gene matches. This CDR3 comprises 13 residues. Germline CDR1 and CDR2: MNHEY and SVGAGI. CDR3 residues: CASRLEGASGYTF. As DNA, the CDR3 is TGTGCCAGCAGACTAGAGGGGGCAAGCGGCTACACCTTC.

This clonotype is judged large. The gene calls are TRBV19 and TRBJ2-6; unclear D gene. This CDR3 contains 14 residues. V was clipped by 6 bases and J by 1 base, with 7 bases between them. CDR1 and CDR2 from the germline V gene are LNHDA and SQIVND (reference sequence). The DNA for the CDR3 is TGTGCCAGTAGACAGCGTTCTGGGGCCAACGTCCTGACTTTC. Translated: CASRQRSGANVLTF. Together with reference TRBV19 and TRBJ2-6, the CDR3 gives the full variable domain: DGGITQSPKYLFRKEGQNVTLSCEQNLNHDAMYWYRQDPGQGLRLIYYSQIVNDFQKGDIAEGYSVSREKKESFPLTVTSAQKNPTAFYLCASRQRSGANVLTFGAGSRLTVL.

Points on this clonotype: A clone one base away is much larger, so this may be a read error. V gene TRBV6-6 combines with J gene TRBJ2-7; perhaps TRBD1 as D (5 bases). This CDR3 comprises 12 residues. V was trimmed by 5 bases and J by 7 bases, leaving 12 bases between them. Germline assignment: CDR1 MNHNY and CDR2 SVGAGI (reference sequence). CDR3 sequence (DNA): TGTGCCAGCAGTAAAGGGGCTAGGGAGCAGTACTTC. Residues: CASSKGAREQYF.

The chain recombines TRBV9 with TRBJ2-1; 8 nucleotides agree with TRBD2. V was clipped by 0 bases and J by 11 bases; unmatched bases: 10. CDR3 length equals 15 residues. The germline gives CDR1 SGDLS, CDR2 YYNGEE. This chain's CDR3 is CASSVGGGGLDKQFF. The CDR3 coding sequence is TGTGCCAGCAGCGTAGGGGGCGGGGGGTTAGATAAGCAGTTCTTC.

In this sample, this clonotype is medium-sized. The CDR3 sequence: CASSYGLYGYTF. CDR3 nucleotides: TGTGCCAGCAGTTACGGTCTCTATGGCTACACCTTC. The V and J genes are TRBV6-6 and TRBJ1-2; unclear D gene. CDR1 and CDR2 from the germline V gene are MNHNY and SVGAGI (reference sequence). The CDR3 contains 12 residues. V was shortened by 2 bases and J by 4 bases, with 5 bases between the two germline ends.

The chain combines TRBV6-2 or TRBV6-3 with TRBJ1-5; D remains unclear. Germline values: CDR1 MNHEY, CDR2 SVGEGT. The CDR3 contains 13 residues. The V gene lost 8 bases and the J gene lost 1 base, with 9 bases spanning the gap. In nucleotides, the CDR3 is TGTGCCAGCTCCCTAGAGAGCAATCAGCCCCAGCATTTT. The encoded protein is CASSLESNQPQHF.

This clonotype occurred a few times. The chain is built from TRBV5-1 and TRBJ2-5; D might be TRBD1 (8 bases). The germline V and J ends were trimmed by 5 bases and 4 bases, with 21 bases remaining between them. Germline-derived CDR1 and CDR2 are SGHRS and YFSETQ. This CDR3 comprises 16 residues. CDR3 region: CASSRTTGDYRETQYF. As DNA, the CDR3 is TGCGCCAGCAGTCGTACGACAGGGGACTACAGAGAGACCCAGTACTTC. The variable domain in full, with the rest retrieved from reference TRBV5-1 and TRBJ2-5, is KAGVTQTPRYLIKTRGQQVTLSCSPISGHRSVSWYQQTPGQGLQFLFEYFSETQRNKGNFPGRFSGRQFSNSRSEMNVSTLELGDSALYLCASSRTTGDYRETQYFGPGTRLLVL.

The chain combines TRBV18 with TRBJ2-5, with 14 bases aligning to TRBD2. The CDR3 has 16 residues. The junction had 8 bases not matched to a gene; V was cut back by 6 bases and J by 5 bases. Looked up from germline, CDR1 is KGHSH and CDR2 is LQKENI. CDR3 bases: TGTGCCAGCTCGGAAACCGGGACTAGCGGGGGTGAGACCCAGTACTTC. As protein: CASSETGTSGGETQYF.

This clonotype was recorded a few times. This rearrangement joins TRBV5-1 to TRBJ2-1, with TRBD1 identical over 7 bases. The CDR3 is made up of 13 amino acids. Germline V gene data show CDR1 as SGHRS and CDR2 as YFSETQ. Germline trimming cut 4 bases from V and 4 bases from J; bases unmatched to any gene: 2. CDR3 residues: CASSGGQYNEQFF. For the CDR3, the DNA is TGCGCCAGCAGCGGGGGACAGTACAATGAGCAGTTCTTC.

By proportion, this clonotype is medium-sized. The V gene is TRBV11-2, the J gene TRBJ2-1, with unresolved D. V was clipped by 5 bases and J by 4 bases, with 3 bases between them. The CDR3 is made up of 11 amino acids. Germline lookup yields CDR1 SGHAT and CDR2 FQNNGV. In DNA, the CDR3 is TGTGCCAGCAGCCATTACAATGAGCAGTTCTTC. Its translation: CASSHYNEQFF. Combining the CDR3 with reference TRBV11-2 and TRBJ2-1 gives the whole variable domain EAGVAQSPRYKIIEKRQSVAFWCNPISGHATLYWYQQILGQGPKLLIQFQNNGVVDDSQLPKDRFSAERLKGVDSTLKIQPAKLEDSAVYLCASSHYNEQFFGPGTRLTVL.

Worth noting for this clonotype: This sequence may be a read error, since a much larger clone differs from it by one base. The chain uses TRBV12-3 or TRBV12-4 and TRBJ2-3; no clear D gene. This CDR3 spans 15 amino acids. This CDR3 reads CAGSLDYSSTDTQYF. DNA for the CDR3: TGTGCCGGCAGTTTGGATTACTCTAGCACAGATACGCAGTATTTT.

Regarding this clonotype: Possible read error: a much larger clone is one base away. The gene calls are TRBV18 and TRBJ2-1; tentatively, D is TRBD2 (5 bases). This CDR3 contains 16 residues. Germline V gene lookup returns CDR1 KGHSH and CDR2 LQKENI. CDR3 region: CGSSTNLLRERYEQFF. The CDR3 bases are TGTGGCAGCTCTACCAATCTCTTGAGGGAGAGGTATGAGCAGTTCTTC.

This clonotype was counted a few times. J is TRBJ2-1 and V is TRBV4-1; 10 bases match TRBD1. Germline-derived CDR1 and CDR2 are MGHRA and YSYEKL. CDR3 length equals 14 residues. After removal of 2 bases from V and 8 bases from J, the junction contained 3 bases not matched to a gene. In DNA form, the CDR3 reads TGCGCCAGCAGCCAAACGGACAGGGGGGATGAGCAGTTCTTC. Residues: CASSQTDRGDEQFF.

This clonotype rates as large. The chain is built from TRBV29-1 and TRBJ2-2; D is possibly TRBD1 or TRBD2 (5 bases each). Trimming pared 7 bases from V and 7 bases from J, leaving 10 bases between. Per germline, CDR1 SQVTM and CDR2 ANQGSEA. The CDR3 runs to 11 residues. CDR3 coding DNA: TGCAGCGGGCTGAGGGGCGGGGAGCTGTTTTTT. This translates into CSGLRGGELFF.

V and J are TRBV6-5 and TRBJ2-2, with TRBD1 identical over 8 bases. After removal of 5 bases from V and 7 bases from J, the junction contained 15 bases not matched to a gene. Germline-derived CDR1 and CDR2 are MNHEY and SVGAGI. This CDR3 has 17 residues. In DNA, the CDR3 is TGTGCCAGCAGTCCTTGGACAGGGAGCCTGATGGGCGGGGAGCTGTTTTTT. This encodes CASSPWTGSLMGGELFF.

The rearrangement links TRBV7-9 to TRBJ2-7, with a possible D match to TRBD1 (5 bases). The V end was cut by 5 bases, the J end by 3 bases, with 14 bases between. This CDR3 spans 14 amino acids. In germline, CDR1 is SEHNR, CDR2 FQNEAQ (reference sequence). CDR3 loop: CASSALGQHYEQYF. The CDR3 region has the DNA TGTGCCAGCAGCGCCCTCGGACAACACTACGAGCAGTACTTC. Combining the CDR3 with reference TRBV7-9 and TRBJ2-7 gives the whole variable domain DTGVSQNPRHKITKRGQNVTFRCDPISEHNRLYWYRQTLGQGPEFLTYFQNEAQLEKSRLLSDRFSAERPKGSFSTLEIQRTEQGDSAMYLCASSALGQHYEQYFGPGTRLTVT.

The chain has TRBV6-2 or TRBV6-3 and TRBJ1-3; D might be TRBD1 (6 bases). The V gene lost 7 bases and the J gene lost 2 bases, with 18 bases spanning the gap. Germline CDR1 reads MNHEY; CDR2 reads SVGEGT. CDR3 length: 16 amino acids. The chain's CDR3 is CASTLDRGLPGNTIYF. The CDR3 DNA sequence: TGTGCCAGCACCCTGGACAGAGGCTTACCTGGAAACACCATATATTTT.

Sample share makes this clonotype medium-sized. The chain links TRBV19 to TRBJ2-1; TRBD1 matches 9 bases. There are 14 residues in the CDR3. Per germline, CDR1 LNHDA and CDR2 SQIVND (reference sequence). With 7 bases clipped from V and 5 bases from J, the junction kept 6 bases outside the gene matches. The CDR3 DNA sequence: TGTGCCAGTACCCCGGGACAGGGACACAATGAGCAGTTCTTC. It encodes CASTPGQGHNEQFF. The full variable domain, with the rest looked up from reference TRBV19 and TRBJ2-1, is DGGITQSPKYLFRKEGQNVTLSCEQNLNHDAMYWYRQDPGQGLRLIYYSQIVNDFQKGDIAEGYSVSREKKESFPLTVTSAQKNPTAFYLCASTPGQGHNEQFFGPGTRLTVL.